This T cell receptor (beta chain) was sequenced during a study of blood T cell repertoires in COVID-19. Germline-derived CDR1 and CDR2 are KGHSH and LQKENI. The J segment lost 6 bases and the V segment lost 1 base, leaving 4 bases of the junction unmatched. There are 16 residues in the CDR3. Assay: immunoSEQ multiplex PCR; the TCRdb copy retains only in-frame clones and omits some. The sample lists approximately 65,000 clones, less than 95% seen once, with about 5.1% in the top ten. The material sequenced was peripheral blood. The source of this sequence is a woman under 30 with acute or convalescent COVID-19. The chain joins TRBV18 to TRBJ2-3, with 13 nucleotides matching TRBD2. The CDR3 nucleotides read TGTGCCAGCTCACCACTGGGACTAGCGGGGCCCGATACGCAGTATTTT. This sequence encodes CASSPLGLAGPDTQYF. Combining the CDR3 with reference TRBV18 and TRBJ2-3 gives the whole variable domain NAGVMQNPRHLVRRRGQEARLRCSPMKGHSHVYWYRQLPEEGLKFMVYLQKENIIDESGMPKERFSAEFPKEGPSILRIQQVVRGDSAAYFCASSPLGLAGPDTQYFGPGTRLTVL.